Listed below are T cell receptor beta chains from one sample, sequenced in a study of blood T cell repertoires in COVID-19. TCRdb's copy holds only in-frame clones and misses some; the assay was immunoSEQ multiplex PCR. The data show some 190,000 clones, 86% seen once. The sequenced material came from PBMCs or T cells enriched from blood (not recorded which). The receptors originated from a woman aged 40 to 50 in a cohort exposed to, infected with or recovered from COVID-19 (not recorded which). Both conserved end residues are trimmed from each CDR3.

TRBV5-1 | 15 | ASSLDVTGGAEETQY
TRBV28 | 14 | ASRIATESSSYEQY
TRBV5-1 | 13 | ASSLGGGAYNEQF
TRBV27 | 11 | ASSWRGWGEAF
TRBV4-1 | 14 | ASSERGAGRDTEAF
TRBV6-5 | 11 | ASSPERFYEQY
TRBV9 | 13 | ASNTGGAVYNEQF
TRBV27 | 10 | ASSSLPYEQY
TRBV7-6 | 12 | ASSSPGEGTEAF
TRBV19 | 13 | ASSISPTGLDGYT
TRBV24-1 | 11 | ATSRDSFRGYT
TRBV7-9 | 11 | ASSFGVRDTQY
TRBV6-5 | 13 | ASSFHDGGNQPQH
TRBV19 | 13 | ASRLRQGARDEQF
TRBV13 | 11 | ASSRGGIDEAF
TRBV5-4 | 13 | ASSLGRGRGETQY
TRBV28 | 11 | ASSDRAWTEAF
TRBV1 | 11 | TSSQTRNYEQY
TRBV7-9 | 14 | ASSSNRQGFFDEQF
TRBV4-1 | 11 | ASSQEGRGEAF
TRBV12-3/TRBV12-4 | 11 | ASSDRFYEKLF
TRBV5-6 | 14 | ASSFRPGDSGNTIY
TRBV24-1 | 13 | ATSRRTGPQETQY
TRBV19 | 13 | ASRPRFSYNSPLH
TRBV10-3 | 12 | ATLGQGRSTEAF
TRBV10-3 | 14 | AISEVKGESRETQY
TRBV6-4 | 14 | ASSPAPGGAYNEQF
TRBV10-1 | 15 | ASSDLGTGANTGELF
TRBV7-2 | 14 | ASSFRTSGRVDTQY
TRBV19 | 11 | ASSPGQAGEQY
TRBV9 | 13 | ASSAGGGRYTEAF
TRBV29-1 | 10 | SVEGGRREAF
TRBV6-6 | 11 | ASSEQGGYEQY
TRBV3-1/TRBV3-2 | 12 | ASSQRGQGTEAF
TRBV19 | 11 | ASRDRGLNEQY
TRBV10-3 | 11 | AISGRSPAEAF
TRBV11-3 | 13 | ASSTRDRVGETQY
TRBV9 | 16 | ASSSRIEGQRVNYGYT
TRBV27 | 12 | ASSLRARYTEAF
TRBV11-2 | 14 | ASSLTGGENSYEQY
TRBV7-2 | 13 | ASSFSGGKNTEAF
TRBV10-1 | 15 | ASSDSLQGLGNYGYT
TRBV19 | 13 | AISPGQGLNQPQH
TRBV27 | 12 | ATQPRRYQETQY
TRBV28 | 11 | ASRAGSYNEQF
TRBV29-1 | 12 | SVVGQGNTGELF
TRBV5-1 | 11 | ASSLRLNYGYT
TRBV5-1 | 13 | ASSLGHRNSYEQY
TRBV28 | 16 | ASSEWGVPLSGANVLT
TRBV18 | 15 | ASSHVSSDRAYGSYT
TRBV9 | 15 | ASSVAGTGGARTEAF
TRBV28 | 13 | ASSRHSPDGTEAF
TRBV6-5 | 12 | ASSSRTGLNEQF
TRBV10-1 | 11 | ASSPQGAGGYT
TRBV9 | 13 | ASSDPALPYNEQF
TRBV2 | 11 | ASWGRGDQPQH